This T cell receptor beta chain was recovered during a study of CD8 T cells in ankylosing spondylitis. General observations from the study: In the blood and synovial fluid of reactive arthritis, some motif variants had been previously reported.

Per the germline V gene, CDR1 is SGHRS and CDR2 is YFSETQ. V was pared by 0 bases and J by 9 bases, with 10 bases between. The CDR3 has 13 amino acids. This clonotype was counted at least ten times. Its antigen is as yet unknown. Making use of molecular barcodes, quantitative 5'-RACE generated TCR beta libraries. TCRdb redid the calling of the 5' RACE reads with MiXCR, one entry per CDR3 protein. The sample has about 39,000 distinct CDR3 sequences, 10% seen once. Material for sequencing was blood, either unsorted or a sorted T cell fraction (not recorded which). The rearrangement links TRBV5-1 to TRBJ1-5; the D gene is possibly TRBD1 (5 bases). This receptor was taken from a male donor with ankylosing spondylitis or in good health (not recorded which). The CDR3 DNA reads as TGCGCCAGCAGCTTGGACGTCGGGGGGCCCCAGCATTTT. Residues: CASSLDVGGPQHF.